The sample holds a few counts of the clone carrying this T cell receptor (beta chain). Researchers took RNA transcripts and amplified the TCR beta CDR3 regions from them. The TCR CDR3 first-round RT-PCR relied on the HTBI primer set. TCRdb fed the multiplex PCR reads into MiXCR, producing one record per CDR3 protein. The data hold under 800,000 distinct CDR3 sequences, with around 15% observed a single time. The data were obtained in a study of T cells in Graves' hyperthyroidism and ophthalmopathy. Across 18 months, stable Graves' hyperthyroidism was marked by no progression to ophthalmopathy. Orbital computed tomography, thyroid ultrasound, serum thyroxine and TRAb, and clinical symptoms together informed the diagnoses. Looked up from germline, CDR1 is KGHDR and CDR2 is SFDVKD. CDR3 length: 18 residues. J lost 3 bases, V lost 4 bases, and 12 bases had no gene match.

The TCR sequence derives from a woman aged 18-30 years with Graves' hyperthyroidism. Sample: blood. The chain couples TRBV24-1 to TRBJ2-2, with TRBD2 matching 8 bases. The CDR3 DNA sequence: TGTGCCACCAGTGACCCGTCCTTCGGAGCGGGGGACACCGGGGAGCTGTTTTTT. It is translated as CATSDPSFGAGDTGELFF.